This is a list of T cell receptor beta chains from one sample in a study of human T cells and chemical hapten exposure. TCRdb re-called the RACE reads through MiXCR, storing one row per CDR3 protein. The sample records about 82,000 distinct CDR3 sequences, approximately 12% being singletons. Sequences were derived from whole blood, sampled in connection with sensitization to the hapten diphenylcyclopropenone (DPC). These receptors originate from a woman aged 45-60 years with alopecia areata. Some clones in this sample may be carry-over from other donors' samples. Both conserved end residues are part of each CDR3. The D gene is left open where the match is weak. The size of a clone is reported for some rows only, either as once, few or many, or as a class for expanded clones.

v_call	d_call	j_call	clone_size	cdr3_aa	cdr3_nt
TRBV28	NA	TRBJ1-1	few	CASSYWNTEAFF	TGTGCCAGCAGTTACTGGAACACTGAAGCTTTCTTT
TRBV18	NA	TRBJ1-2	NA	CASSPPGIPSYGYTF	TGTGCCAGCTCACCCCCCGGGATACCCTCCTATGGCTACACCTTC
TRBV7-9	NA	TRBJ1-4	few	CASSPAFGYGKLFF	TGTGCCAGCAGCCCTGCGTTCGGGTATGGAAAACTGTTTTTT
TRBV29-1	TRBD1	TRBJ1-5	many	CSVGTGGQPQHF	TGCAGCGTTGGGACAGGCGGTCAGCCCCAGCATTTT
TRBV7-2	NA	TRBJ2-1	many	CASMKGAKQFF	TGTGCCTCCATGAAGGGAGCTAAGCAGTTCTTC
TRBV5-8	NA	TRBJ1-5	many	CASSLVQAIESNQPQHF	TGTGCCAGCAGCTTGGTACAGGCCATAGAGAGCAATCAGCCCCAGCATTTT
TRBV6-6	NA	TRBJ1-4	many	CASSDGTTANEKLFF	TGTGCCAGCAGCGACGGGACAACCGCTAATGAAAAACTGTTTTTT
TRBV28	TRBD1	TRBJ2-2	few	CASSLTGTALTGELFF	TGTGCCAGCAGTTTAACTGGGACAGCCTTAACCGGGGAGCTGTTTTTT
TRBV5-1	TRBD2	TRBJ2-3	many	CASSLSVRTSGRDTQYF	TGCGCCAGCAGCTTGTCTGTTAGGACTAGCGGCCGGGATACGCAGTATTTT
TRBV7-8	TRBD1	TRBJ1-5	few	CASSSTGGGNQPQHF	TGTGCCAGCAGCTCGACAGGGGGCGGCAATCAGCCCCAGCATTTT
TRBV6-5	TRBD2	TRBJ2-7	NA	CASSYSPGGSYEQYF	TGTGCCAGCAGTTACTCTCCGGGGGGCTCCTACGAGCAGTACTTC
TRBV18	NA	TRBJ1-1	many	CASSPPTAPSEAFF	TGTGCCAGCTCACCACCGACAGCCCCGAGTGAAGCTTTCTTT
TRBV11-2	NA	TRBJ2-7	few	CASSTEYEQYF	TGTGCCAGCAGCACAGAATACGAGCAGTACTTC
TRBV7-9	TRBD1	TRBJ2-1	many	CASSLEDRVLNEQFF	TGTGCCAGCAGCTTAGAAGACAGGGTCTTGAATGAGCAGTTCTTC
TRBV5-6	TRBD2	TRBJ2-3	many	CASSFGLAGILDTQYF	TGTGCCAGCAGCTTCGGACTAGCGGGAATTTTGGATACGCAGTATTTT
TRBV5-1	NA	TRBJ2-7	few	CASSFRGMSYEQYF	TGCGCCAGCAGCTTTCGGGGCATGAGCTACGAGCAGTACTTC
TRBV10-3	TRBD2	TRBJ2-7	few	CAIGREEQYF	TGTGCCATCGGGCGGGAGGAGCAGTACTTC
TRBV7-6	NA	TRBJ1-6	many	CASSPEVAGLHSPLHF	TGTGCCAGCAGCCCAGAGGTAGCGGGCCTACATTCACCCCTCCACTTT
TRBV20-1	TRBD1	TRBJ1-4	many	CSARTGRVSTNEKLFF	TGCAGTGCGAGGACAGGGAGGGTTTCAACTAATGAAAAACTGTTTTTT
TRBV2	TRBD2	TRBJ2-5	NA	CASSELASGQETQYF	TGTGCCAGCAGTGAATTGGCTAGCGGACAAGAGACCCAGTACTTC
TRBV3-2	NA	TRBJ2-1	NA	CASSHSGTSGRDEQFF	TGTGCCAGCAGCCACTCCGGGACTAGCGGGAGGGATGAGCAGTTCTTC
TRBV30	TRBD1	TRBJ1-1	many	CAWRGQGASRTEAFF	TGTGCCTGGAGAGGACAGGGGGCGAGTCGGACTGAAGCTTTCTTT
TRBV12-3/TRBV12-4	TRBD2	TRBJ2-1	NA	CASSLATGTSGSGDNEQFF	TGTGCCAGCAGTTTAGCGACCGGGACTAGCGGGAGTGGAGACAATGAGCAGTTCTTC
TRBV3-1	TRBD2	TRBJ2-7	many	CASSPLRTSGYEQYF	TGTGCCAGCAGCCCCCTCAGGACTAGCGGCTACGAGCAGTACTTC
TRBV5-4	NA	TRBJ2-3	NA	CASSLGQSTDTQYF	TGTGCCAGCAGCTTGGGACAAAGCACAGATACGCAGTATTTT
TRBV11-2	NA	TRBJ1-4	few	CASSLSGQVLGEKLFF	TGTGCCAGCAGCTTGTCTGGGCAGGTCCTTGGTGAAAAACTGTTTTTT
TRBV7-9	TRBD1	TRBJ1-5	NA	CASSLVLRTGGNQPQHF	TGTGCCAGTAGCTTAGTATTGCGGACAGGGGGCAATCAGCCCCAGCATTTT
TRBV7-2	TRBD1	TRBJ1-1	many	CASSSHRGRGTEAFF	TGTGCCAGCAGTTCTCACAGGGGCAGGGGAACTGAAGCTTTCTTT
TRBV7-9	NA	TRBJ2-1	many	CASSPYNEQFF	TGTGCCAGCAGCCCGTACAATGAGCAGTTCTTC
TRBV7-9	NA	TRBJ2-7	NA	CASSAGWRGDSPYEQYF	TGTGCCAGCAGCGCGGGCTGGCGGGGAGACAGCCCCTACGAGCAGTACTTC
TRBV7-6	TRBD1	TRBJ2-3	many	CASSLGRRTGHDTQYF	TGTGCCAGCAGCTTAGGGCGAAGGACAGGGCATGATACGCAGTATTTT
TRBV18	NA	TRBJ2-3	NA	CASSRRDSFPTDTQYF	TGTGCCAGCTCACGCCGGGACTCCTTTCCCACAGATACGCAGTATTTT
TRBV20-1	NA	TRBJ1-5	many	CSARKGGNQPQHF	TGCAGTGCTAGAAAAGGGGGCAATCAGCCCCAGCATTTT
TRBV28	TRBD1	TRBJ1-4	NA	CASRPDRVTEKLFF	TGTGCCAGCAGGCCCGACAGGGTGACGGAAAAACTGTTTTTT
TRBV28	TRBD2	TRBJ2-1	few	CASSGGGSYNEQFF	TGTGCCAGCAGTGGGGGGGGTTCCTACAATGAGCAGTTCTTC
TRBV19	TRBD2	TRBJ2-7	many	CASSIGLAGSYEQYF	TGTGCCAGTAGTATCGGACTAGCGGGGTCCTACGAGCAGTACTTC
TRBV15	TRBD1	TRBJ2-6	NA	CATSIDRGPGANVLTF	TGTGCCACCAGTATCGACAGGGGGCCTGGGGCCAACGTCCTGACTTTC
TRBV7-2	NA	TRBJ2-3	many	CASSLAGGSTDTQYF	TGTGCCAGCAGCTTAGCAGGCGGGAGCACAGATACGCAGTATTTT
TRBV4-2	TRBD2	TRBJ2-2	many	CASSPEGSLAGATGELFF	TGTGCCAGCAGCCCCGAGGGGTCTCTAGCGGGAGCTACCGGGGAGCTGTTTTTT
TRBV2	NA	TRBJ1-2	NA	CASNYRAHYGYTF	TGTGCCAGCAATTATCGGGCTCACTATGGCTACACCTTC